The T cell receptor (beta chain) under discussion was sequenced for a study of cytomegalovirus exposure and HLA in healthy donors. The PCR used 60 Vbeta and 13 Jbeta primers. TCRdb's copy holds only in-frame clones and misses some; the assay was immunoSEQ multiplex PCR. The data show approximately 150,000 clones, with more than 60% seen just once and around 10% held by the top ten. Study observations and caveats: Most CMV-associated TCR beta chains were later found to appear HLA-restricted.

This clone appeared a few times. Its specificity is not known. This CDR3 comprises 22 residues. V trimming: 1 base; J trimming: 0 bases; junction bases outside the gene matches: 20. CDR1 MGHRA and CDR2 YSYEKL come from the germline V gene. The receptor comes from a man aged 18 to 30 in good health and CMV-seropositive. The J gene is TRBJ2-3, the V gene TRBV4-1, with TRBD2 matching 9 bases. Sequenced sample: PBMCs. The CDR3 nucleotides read TGCGCCAGCAGCCAAGGCTGGAGGACAGGTGGACTAGCGCGTTCTAGCACAGATACGCAGTATTTT. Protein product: CASSQGWRTGGLARSSTDTQYF.